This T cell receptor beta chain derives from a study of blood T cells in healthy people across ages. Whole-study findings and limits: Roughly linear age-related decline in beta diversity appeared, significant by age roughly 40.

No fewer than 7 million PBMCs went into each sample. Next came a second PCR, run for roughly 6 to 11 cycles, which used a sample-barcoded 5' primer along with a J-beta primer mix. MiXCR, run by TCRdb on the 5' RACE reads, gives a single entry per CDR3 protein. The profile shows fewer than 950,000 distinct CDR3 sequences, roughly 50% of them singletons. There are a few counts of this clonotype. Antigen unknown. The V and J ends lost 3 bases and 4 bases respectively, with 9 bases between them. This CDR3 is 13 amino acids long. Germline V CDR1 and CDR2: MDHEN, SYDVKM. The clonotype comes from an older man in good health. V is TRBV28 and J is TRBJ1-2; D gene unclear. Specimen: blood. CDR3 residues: CASSFSAAYGYTF. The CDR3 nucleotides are TGTGCCAGCAGTTTCTCGGCTGCCTATGGCTACACCTTC.